Below are 24 T cell receptor beta chains sequenced from a single sample in a study of OX40 agonist ivuxolimab in advanced cancers. Here immunoSEQ multiplex PCR was the method, and the copy in TCRdb shows in-frame clones only, minus some. The sample consists of approximately 91,000 clones, 80% to 90% of them appearing once. The material was CD4+ or CD8+ T cells sorted from blood, obtained in a trial of the OX40 agonist ivuxolimab. The receptors shown here come from an adult with an advanced solid tumor such as melanoma, head and neck, liver or kidney cancer.

To note about this clone: This sample includes further DNA sequences coding for the same CDR3. The rearrangement joins TRBV11-3 to TRBJ2-7, with 8 bases matching TRBD1. From germline, CDR1 is SGHNT and CDR2 YENEEA. The CDR3 loop spans 14 amino acids. V lost 5 bases, J lost 4 bases, and 7 bases stayed unmatched. CDR3 amino acids: CASSPRQGSYEQYF. The DNA for the CDR3 is TGTGCCAGCAGCCCCCGACAGGGGTCTTACGAGCAGTACTTC. The full variable domain, completed using reference TRBV11-3 and TRBJ2-7, is EAGVVQSPRYKIIEKKQPVAFWCNPISGHNTLYWYLQNLGQGPELLIRYENEEAVDDSQLPKDRFSAERLKGVDSTLKIQPAELGDSAVYLCASSPRQGSYEQYFGPGTRLTVT.

V usage is TRBV6-1 and J usage is TRBJ2-7, with a tentative D call TRBD1 (6 bases). Trimming left V 7 bases short and J 7 bases short, with 23 bases between. CDR3 length: 15 residues. Per germline, CDR1 MNHNS and CDR2 SASEGT. CDR3 bases: TGTGCCAGCACCGCCCCTGTGCAGGGGCGTCAAGAGCAGTACTTC. This sequence encodes CASTAPVQGRQEQYF.

This chain joins TRBV19 and TRBJ2-5; D uncertain. CDR3 length: 13 residues. The V gene's germline CDR1 is LNHDA and CDR2 SQIVND (reference sequence). The V end lost 4 bases, the J end lost 5 bases, and 11 bases lay between the germline ends. The CDR3 sequence is CASSRAEGETQYF. The CDR3 bases are TGTGCCAGTAGTAGAGCCGAAGGGGAGACCCAGTACTTC.

The gene calls are TRBV5-1 and TRBJ2-2; TRBD2 might be the D (5 bases). Per germline, CDR1 SGHRS and CDR2 YFSETQ. This CDR3 contains 16 residues. Trimming left V 0 bases short and J 0 bases short, with 9 bases between. The CDR3 here is CASSLGAGANTGELFF. CDR3 in DNA: TGCGCCAGCAGCTTGGGTGCGGGTGCGAACACCGGGGAGCTGTTTTTT.

CDR3 in amino acids: CASSFEQGHQPQHF. CDR3 nucleotides: TGTGCCAGCAGCTTTGAACAGGGCCATCAGCCCCAGCATTTT. This chain joins TRBV7-9 and TRBJ1-5, with D tentatively TRBD1 (6 bases). Trimming stripped 3 bases from V and 5 bases from J, with 11 bases between. The CDR3 length is 14 residues. Germline V lookup: CDR1 SEHNR, CDR2 FQNEAQ (reference sequence).

Regarding this clone: One junction end does not reproduce the germline sequence, and a read error may be involved. J is TRBJ1-3 and V is TRBV15; D is perhaps TRBD1 (6 bases). Germline-derived CDR1 and CDR2 are LNHNV and YYDKDF (reference sequence). This CDR3 region has 13 residues. As DNA, the CDR3 is TGTGCCACCAGTAGAGGGGGGGGAAACACCATATATTTT. Its protein is CATSRGGGNTIYF.

The chain links TRBV7-3 to TRBJ2-1; TRBD2 might be the D (7 bases). This CDR3 has 15 amino acids. Trimming removed 7 bases from V and 3 bases from J, with 16 bases in between. The germline CDR1 and CDR2 sequences are SGHTA and FQGTGA. CDR3 sequence reads: CASNPTGGLYNEQFF. DNA for the CDR3: TGTGCCAGCAACCCGACGGGGGGCCTCTACAATGAGCAGTTCTTC.

The chain recombines TRBV19 with TRBJ1-5, with D tentatively TRBD1 (6 bases). The CDR3 spans 16 residues. Germline V gives CDR1 LNHDA, CDR2 SQIVND (reference sequence). With 3 bases removed from V and 4 bases from J, the gap between germline ends came to 16 bases. The CDR3 here is CASSMSGGHANQPQHF. The CDR3 nucleotides are TGTGCCAGTAGTATGTCGGGGGGACATGCTAATCAGCCCCAGCATTTT.

The rearrangement joins TRBV19 to TRBJ1-4; TRBD1 might be the D (6 bases). The CDR3 sequence is 16 residues long. CDR1 is LNHDA and CDR2 is SQIVND in the germline V gene (reference sequence). The V end was cut by 1 base, the J end by 4 bases, with 13 bases between. The CDR3: CASSIGQARINEKLFF. The DNA for the CDR3 is TGTGCCAGTAGTATAGGACAGGCCAGGATTAATGAAAAACTGTTTTTT.

This chain connects TRBV6-5 to TRBJ1-5; 8 bases align to TRBD1. J lost 0 bases, V lost 5 bases, and 3 bases had no gene match. The V gene's germline CDR1 is MNHEY and CDR2 SVGAGI. CDR3 length: 15 residues. In DNA, the CDR3 is TGTGCCAGCAGTCCAACAGGGGGTAGCAATCAGCCCCAGCATTTT. Translation: CASSPTGGSNQPQHF.

The chain combines TRBV11-2 with TRBJ1-1; D ambiguous. V lost 1 base, J lost 5 bases, and 20 bases lay in between. CDR3 length: 17 residues. CDR1 is SGHAT, CDR2 FQNNGV, per germline. The DNA for the CDR3 is TGTGCCAGCAGCTTAGGAAGTTTGGCTCAGGAGGAAACTGAAGCTTTCTTT. It codes for CASSLGSLAQEETEAFF.

The CDR3 DNA is TGTGCCAGTAGTATAAGACAGCTCTATAATTCACCCCTCCACTTT. Translation gives CASSIRQLYNSPLHF. The chain recombines TRBV19 with TRBJ1-6, with D possibly being TRBD1 (5 bases). The germline gives CDR1 LNHDA, CDR2 SQIVND (reference sequence). The CDR3 is 15 amino acids. Trimming took 2 bases from V and 3 from J, leaving 8 bases between them.

The J gene is TRBJ2-6, the V gene TRBV18; tentative D call: TRBD2 (6 bases). V dropped 2 bases and J dropped 0 bases, with 14 bases sitting between them. The germline V gene has CDR1 KGHSH and CDR2 LQKENI. This CDR3 is 18 amino acids long. This CDR3 reads CASSPGGISGSGANVLTF. CDR3 sequence (DNA): TGTGCCAGCTCACCAGGAGGGATTAGCGGCTCTGGGGCCAACGTCCTGACTTTC.

V is TRBV6-1 and J is TRBJ1-6; TRBD1 aligns across 9 bases. CDR3 length equals 14 residues. Germline loops: CDR1 MNHNS, CDR2 SASEGT. With V trimmed by 8 bases and J by 6 bases, 5 bases remained unmatched. The CDR3 sequence: CASGDRASNSPLHF. The CDR3 nucleotides are TGTGCCAGCGGGGACAGGGCAAGTAATTCACCCCTCCACTTT.

Only one count was recorded for this clone. This chain connects TRBV6-1 to TRBJ2-5, with 8 nucleotides matching TRBD1. CDR1 MNHNS and CDR2 SASEGT come from the germline V gene. V lost 5 bases, J lost 5 bases, and 4 bases stayed unmatched. The CDR3 contains 13 residues. CDR3 region: CASSRGQGETQYF. The CDR3 bases are TGTGCCAGCAGTAGAGGACAGGGCGAGACCCAGTACTTC.

The rearrangement links TRBV6-1 to TRBJ1-4; TRBD1 is a possible D gene (6 bases). This CDR3 is 16 amino acids long. V lost 3 bases and J 4 bases, leaving 15 bases between the germline ends. Germline CDR1 and CDR2: MNHNS and SASEGT. The CDR3 here is CASSEETGIGNEKLFF. As DNA, the CDR3 is TGTGCCAGCAGTGAGGAAACAGGGATTGGTAATGAAAAACTGTTTTTT.

The V and J genes are TRBV4-1 and TRBJ2-5, with 11 positions matching TRBD1. Germline loops: CDR1 MGHRA, CDR2 YSYEKL. V trimming: 1 base; J trimming: 4 bases; junction bases outside the gene matches: 8. CDR3 length: 17 amino acids. CDR3 amino acids: CASSQVPGTGGGETQYF. The CDR3 nucleotides are TGCGCCAGCAGCCAAGTTCCCGGGACAGGGGGGGGAGAGACCCAGTACTTC.

This clone was seen just once. The chain employs TRBV27 and TRBJ2-7; D is possibly TRBD2 (6 bases). Per the germline V gene, CDR1 is MNHEY and CDR2 is SMNVEV (reference sequence). CDR3 length: 12 amino acids. V dropped 5 bases and J dropped 6 bases, with 11 bases sitting between them. This CDR3 is CASSRPGGEQYF. Written as DNA, the CDR3 is TGTGCCAGCAGTCGCCCCGGGGGCGAGCAGTACTTC.

The chain combines TRBV4-1 with TRBJ1-2; tentatively, D is TRBD1 (6 bases). Germline V gives CDR1 MGHRA, CDR2 YSYEKL. With 1 base removed from V and 8 bases from J, the gap between germline ends came to 14 bases. The CDR3 consists of 14 residues. CDR3 sequence (DNA): TGCGCCAGCAGCCAAGTTACAGGGACTTCCGGCTACACCTTC. Its protein is CASSQVTGTSGYTF.

A few counts support this clone. The rearrangement joins TRBV5-1 to TRBJ1-1; D unclear. Germline V lookup: CDR1 SGHRS, CDR2 YFSETQ. The CDR3 covers 14 residues. The V end was cut by 1 base, the J end by 1 base, with 8 bases between. The CDR3 coding sequence is TGCGCCAGCAGCTTGAATCCGGGGAACACTGAAGCTTTCTTT. Residues: CASSLNPGNTEAFF.

The gene calls are TRBV5-1 and TRBJ2-5, with TRBD1 matching 7 bases. Germline CDR1 reads SGHRS; CDR2 reads YFSETQ. The CDR3 extends over 14 amino acids. V shed 5 bases, J shed 1 base, and the junction held 5 bases outside the gene matches. The CDR3 here is CASRAGGTQETQYF. CDR3 sequence (DNA): TGCGCCAGCAGGGCAGGGGGTACCCAAGAGACCCAGTACTTC.

The chain links TRBV6-7 to TRBJ1-3; no firm D call. TRBV6-7 is filed as an ORF, its function uncertain. The germline V and J ends were trimmed by 0 bases and 4 bases, with 22 bases remaining between them. The CDR3 totals 19 residues. The CDR3 loop is CASSYSMSLWAGEGNTIYF. The CDR3 bases are TGTGCCAGCAGTTACTCTATGTCTCTTTGGGCAGGTGAAGGAAACACCATATATTTT.

V usage is TRBV2 and J usage is TRBJ2-1; D is unclear. CDR1 SNHLY and CDR2 FYNNEI come from the germline V gene. The length of the CDR3 is 14 residues. Trimming removed 5 bases at V and 4 bases at J, with 12 bases between. The CDR3 region is CASSRSVHYNEQFF. CDR3 coding DNA: TGTGCCAGCAGTAGAAGCGTCCATTACAATGAGCAGTTCTTC.

The V and J genes are TRBV7-2 and TRBJ1-1; D is unclear. The CDR3 is 14 residues long. Germline V CDR1 and CDR2: SGHTA, FQGNSA. The V end lost 6 bases, the J end lost 0 bases, and 11 bases lay between the germline ends. CDR3 sequence reads: CASRPTVMNTEAFF. The CDR3 DNA follows: TGTGCCAGCAGACCTACAGTGATGAACACTGAAGCTTTCTTT.